The 15 T cell receptor beta chains reported below all come from one sample, sequenced in a study of T cell responses to AZD1222 COVID-19 vaccine. Clones were read by immunoSEQ multiplex PCR, and TCRdb kept only the in-frame ones, dropping some. The table shows some 110,000 clones, with about 93% occurring only once. This specimen consisted of peripheral blood, obtained on day 0 of AZD1222 vaccination. The receptors stem from an adult in good health.

The rearrangement links TRBV28 to TRBJ1-5; D may be TRBD1 (6 bases). V was shortened by 3 bases and J by 0 bases, with 12 bases between the two germline ends. The V gene's germline CDR1 is MDHEN and CDR2 SYDVKM. This CDR3 is 16 amino acids long. CDR3 DNA sequence: TGTGCCAGCAGTTTTGGACAGTTTTATAGCAATCAGCCCCAGCATTTT. Amino acids: CASSFGQFYSNQPQHF.

This chain connects TRBV10-3 to TRBJ1-6; tentatively, D is TRBD1 (5 bases). This CDR3 is built from 19 residues. V lost 10 bases to trimming and J lost 3 bases, with 28 bases between them. CDR1 is ENHRY and CDR2 is SYGVKD in the germline V gene. CDR3 sequence: CANITYHWGGVYYNSPLHF. The CDR3 nucleotides are TGTGCCAACATAACTTATCATTGGGGGGGGGTTTACTATAATTCACCCCTCCACTTT.

The chain joins TRBV19 to TRBJ1-1; a possible D gene is TRBD1 (6 bases). The CDR3 is 14 amino acids. Germline lookup yields CDR1 LNHDA and CDR2 SQIVND (reference sequence). V was clipped by 6 bases and J by 5 bases, with 16 bases between them. As DNA, the CDR3 is TGTGCCAGTAGCCCAGGGGCGAGGGGAACTGAAGCTTTCTTT. Residues: CASSPGARGTEAFF. The full variable domain, rest sourced from reference TRBV19 and TRBJ1-1, is DGGITQSPKYLFRKEGQNVTLSCEQNLNHDAMYWYRQDPGQGLRLIYYSQIVNDFQKGDIAEGYSVSREKKESFPLTVTSAQKNPTAFYLCASSPGARGTEAFFGQGTRLTVV.

CDR3 nucleotide sequence: TGTGCCAGCAGCATCCGCCTGTCGGATGACACTGAAGCTTTCTTT. Translating gives CASSIRLSDDTEAFF. V gene TRBV5-5 combines with J gene TRBJ1-1; the D is unclear. The germline CDR1 and CDR2 sequences are SGHKS and YYEKEE (reference sequence). V lost 4 bases and J 3 bases, leaving 16 bases between the germline ends. The CDR3 consists of 15 residues.

The chain employs TRBV13 and TRBJ2-7; 11 positions match TRBD1. Looked up from germline, CDR1 is PRHDT and CDR2 is FYEKMQ (reference sequence). The CDR3 runs 15 residues. V trimming: 4 bases; J trimming: 2 bases; junction bases outside the gene matches: 4. The CDR3 spells CASSWGQGDTYEQYF. In nucleotides, the CDR3 is TGTGCCAGCAGCTGGGGACAGGGGGACACCTACGAGCAGTACTTC. Complete variable domain (other parts from reference TRBV13 and TRBJ2-7): AAGVIQSPRHLIKEKRETATLKCYPIPRHDTVYWYQQGPGQDPQFLISFYEKMQSDKGSIPDRFSAQQFSDYHSELNMSSLELGDSALYFCASSWGQGDTYEQYFGPGTRLTVT.

The chain carries TRBV27 and TRBJ1-2; no definite D call. V was trimmed by 6 bases and J by 4 bases, leaving 12 bases between them. This CDR3 is 13 amino acids long. Germline lookup yields CDR1 MNHEY and CDR2 SMNVEV (reference sequence). CDR3: CASSPGPSYGYTF. The CDR3 nucleotides are TGTGCCAGCAGCCCCGGCCCATCCTATGGCTACACCTTC.

The table lists this clone with a count of one. The CDR3 reads CASSRGRDRNEKLFF. The CDR3 bases are TGTGCCAGCAGTAGAGGAAGGGACAGAAATGAAAAACTGTTTTTT. The chain has TRBV6-5 and TRBJ1-4; 7 bases map to TRBD1. The CDR3 consists of 15 residues. V was clipped by 5 bases and J by 5 bases; unmatched bases: 8. Germline V gives CDR1 MNHEY, CDR2 SVGAGI.

This chain connects TRBV6-5 to TRBJ1-6, with 8 nucleotides matching TRBD1. The CDR3 runs 14 residues. V lost 4 bases, J lost 8 bases, and 4 bases stayed unmatched. In germline, CDR1 is MNHEY, CDR2 SVGAGI. In nucleotides, the CDR3 is TGTGCCAGCAGTTCAGGGACAGGCCATTCACCCCTCCACTTT. This encodes CASSSGTGHSPLHF.

The rearrangement uses TRBV7-9 and TRBJ1-6; D remains unclear. Germline CDR1 SEHNR, CDR2 FQNEAQ (reference sequence). This CDR3 has 11 amino acids. V shed 5 bases and J shed 16 bases, with 12 bases lying between them. CDR3 in DNA: TGTGCCAGCAGCCCAGCCCAGATTCTCCACTTT. It yields the protein CASSPAQILHF.

The genes are TRBV11-2 and TRBJ2-3, with D perhaps TRBD2 (6 bases). Germline V CDR1 and CDR2: SGHAT, FQNNGV. The V gene lost 5 bases and the J gene lost 10 bases, with 28 bases spanning the gap. There are 17 residues in the CDR3. The CDR3 bases are TGTGCCAGCAGCGACTATGGCGCGGGGACCGGCCCTACCTCGCAGTATTTT. It encodes CASSDYGAGTGPTSQYF.

The J gene is TRBJ2-1, the V gene TRBV10-3, with 9 positions matching TRBD1. Looked up from germline, CDR1 is ENHRY and CDR2 is SYGVKD. The CDR3 contains 13 residues. J gave up 5 bases and V 9 bases, and 5 bases lay outside the gene matches. As DNA, the CDR3 is TGTGCCATAGCTGACAGGGGGAACAATGAGCAGTTCTTC. This encodes CAIADRGNNEQFF.

The rearrangement links TRBV10-2 to TRBJ1-5; D ambiguous. V shed 0 bases and J shed 7 bases, with 4 bases lying between them. This CDR3 comprises 12 residues. Germline V gene lookup returns CDR1 WSHSY and CDR2 SAAADI. The CDR3 sequence is CASSESYQPQHF. The CDR3 DNA sequence: TGCGCCAGCAGTGAGTCCTACCAGCCCCAGCATTTT.

J is TRBJ2-7 and V is TRBV3-1 (or the pseudogene TRBV3-2); 7 positions match TRBD1. The germline CDR1 and CDR2 sequences are LGHDT and YNNKEL (reference sequence). The CDR3 loop spans 16 amino acids. Trimming took 4 bases from V and 0 from J; bases not matched to a gene: 9. The CDR3 coding sequence is TGTGCCAGCAGCCTCGGGACAGCATACTTCTCCTACGAGCAGTACTTC. Its protein is CASSLGTAYFSYEQYF.

The rearrangement uses TRBV12-5 and TRBJ2-2, with 9 bases lining up with TRBD1. Germline CDR1 reads LGHNT; CDR2 reads FRNRAP. V dropped 5 bases and J dropped 5; count of bases not matched to a gene: 9. CDR3 length: 16 amino acids. CDR3 loop: CASGLDRGGPTGELFF. CDR3 coding DNA: TGTGCTAGTGGTCTCGACAGGGGGGGACCAACCGGGGAGCTGTTTTTT.

In this sample, this clone turned up once. The V and J genes are TRBV3-1 (or the pseudogene TRBV3-2) and TRBJ2-2, with D perhaps being TRBD1 or TRBD2 (6 bases each). CDR3 length equals 16 residues. From germline, CDR1 is LGHDT and CDR2 YNNKEL (reference sequence). Trimming shortened V by 5 bases and J by 1 base, and 14 bases separated the two germline ends. CDR3 DNA: TGTGCCAGCAGCAATTATAGGGGGGAGAACACCGGGGAGCTGTTTTTT. Translated: CASSNYRGENTGELFF.